This T cell receptor beta chain was profiled in a study of CD8+ T cells in alopecia areata. The authors extracted RNA and reverse transcribed it into cDNA as the sequencing template. Clones were sequenced by immunoSEQ multiplex PCR, and TCRdb holds only the in-frame ones, with some missing. The table lists roughly 6,000 clones, roughly 60% of them singletons, with roughly 13% in the top ten. Lesional scalp punch biopsies and peripheral blood came from alopecia areata patients. Germline V gene lookup returns CDR1 SGHDN and CDR2 FVKESK. This CDR3 region has 14 residues. Germline trimming cut 6 bases from V and 9 bases from J; bases unmatched to any gene: 13.

Specimen: skin. The rearrangement uses TRBV14 and TRBJ2-7; 8 bases match TRBD1. The receptor was isolated from a human donor with alopecia areata. This CDR3 reads CASSPSLGTGGQYF. Written as DNA, the CDR3 is TGTGCCAGCAGTCCCAGTCTGGGGACAGGAGGGCAGTACTTC. Full variable domain (remainder filled in from reference TRBV14 and TRBJ2-7): EAGVTQFPSHSVIEKGQTVTLRCDPISGHDNLYWYRRVMGKEIKFLLHFVKESKQDESGMPNNRFLAERTGGTYSTLKVQPAELEDSGVYFCASSPSLGTGGQYFGPGTRLTVT.